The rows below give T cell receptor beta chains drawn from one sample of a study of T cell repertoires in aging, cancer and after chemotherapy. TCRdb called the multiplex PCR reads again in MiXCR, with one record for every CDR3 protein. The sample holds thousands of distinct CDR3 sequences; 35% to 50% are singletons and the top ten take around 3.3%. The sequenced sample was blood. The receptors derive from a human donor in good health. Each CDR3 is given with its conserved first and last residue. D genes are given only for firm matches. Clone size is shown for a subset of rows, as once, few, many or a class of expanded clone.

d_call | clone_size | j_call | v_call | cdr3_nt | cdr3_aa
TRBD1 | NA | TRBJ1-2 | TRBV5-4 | TGTGCCAGCAGCTTCGCAGGGGGGGGAAGTTATGGCTACACCTTC | CASSFAGGGSYGYTF
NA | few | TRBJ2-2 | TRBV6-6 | TGTGCCAGCAGTTTGACAGGAACCGGGGAGCTGTTTTTT | CASSLTGTGELFF
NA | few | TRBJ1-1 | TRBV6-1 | TGTGCCAGCAGGGGCGGAAACACTGAAGCTTTCTTT | CASRGGNTEAFF
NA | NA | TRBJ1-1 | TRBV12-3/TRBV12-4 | TGTGCCAGCAGCTGGACTTTGAACACTGAAGCTTTCTTT | CASSWTLNTEAFF
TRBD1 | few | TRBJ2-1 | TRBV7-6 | TGTGCCAGCAGCTTGGACAGGGGCAATGAGCAGTTCTTC | CASSLDRGNEQFF
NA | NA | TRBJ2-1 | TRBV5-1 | TGCGCCAGCAGCCCGGGATACAATGAGCAGTTCTTC | CASSPGYNEQFF
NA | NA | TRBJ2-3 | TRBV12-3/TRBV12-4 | TGTGCCAGCAGTTTTGGCGGGGAGACAGATACGCAGTATTTT | CASSFGGETDTQYF
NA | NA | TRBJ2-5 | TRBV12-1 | TGTGCCAGCAGCCATGGGGGTAGGGTGACCCAGTACTTC | CASSHGGRVTQYF
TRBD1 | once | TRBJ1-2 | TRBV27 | TGTGCCAGCAGTTTGTCCCTCAGGGGGCCTGGCTACACCTTC | CASSLSLRGPGYTF
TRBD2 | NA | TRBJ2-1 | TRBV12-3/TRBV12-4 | TGTGCCAGCAGTTTTCTAGCGGAAGCCTACAATGAGCAGTTCTTC | CASSFLAEAYNEQFF
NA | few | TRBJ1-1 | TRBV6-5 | TGTGCCAGCAAAAGGGGAACTGAAGCTTTCTTT | CASKRGTEAFF